The source of this T cell receptor beta chain is a study of cytomegalovirus exposure and HLA in healthy donors. Whole-study results and caveats: Exclusion as indistinguishable affected some V segments, including TRBV6-2 and TRBV6-3. In a later analysis, 16,951 TCR beta sequences were associated with HLA alleles at 0.05 false discovery rate. Most TCR sequences were seen very rarely across donors, but some public TCRs occurred in many.

Notes on this clone: Its target is not known.

Germline V gives CDR1 SGHRS, CDR2 YFSETQ. The V end lost 5 bases, the J end lost 4 bases, and 15 bases lay between the germline ends. This CDR3 spans 15 amino acids. Use of 60 Vbeta and 13 Jbeta primers characterized the PCR. TCRdb's copy holds only in-frame clones and misses some; the assay was immunoSEQ multiplex PCR. Recorded for this sample: 70,000 or so clones. The gene calls are TRBV5-1 and TRBJ2-2; TRBD1 is a possible D gene (6 bases). The TCR comes from a boy between 5 and 17 years old in good health and CMV-seronegative. The sample taken for sequencing was PBMCs. The CDR3 spells CASRYDNRVTGELFF. The DNA of the CDR3 is TGCGCCAGCAGATACGATAACAGGGTCACCGGGGAGCTGTTTTTT.